A selection of T cell receptor beta chains follows, all from one sample in a study of blood T cell repertoires in COVID-19. The protocol was immunoSEQ multiplex PCR, while the TCRdb copy is restricted to in-frame clones and leaves out a portion. The sample includes roughly 76,000 clones, around nine tenths of them seen just once. The sequencing sample was made of peripheral blood. The source of these receptors is a woman between 18 and 29 years old with acute or convalescent COVID-19. Each CDR3 is given with its conserved first and last residue. The D gene is left open where the match is weak. Clone sizes are given selectively: once, few, many, or a class where the clone is expanded.

v_gene	d_gene	abundance	j_gene	CDR3aa	CDR3nt
TRBV28	NA	NA	TRBJ2-7	CASSETGRTYEQYF	TGTGCCAGCAGTGAAACAGGTCGAACCTACGAGCAGTACTTC
TRBV7-6	TRBD1	NA	TRBJ2-5	CASSLGARTGGAMSETQYF	TGTGCCAGCAGCTTAGGTGCTCGGACAGGGGGCGCGATGAGTGAGACCCAGTACTTC
TRBV7-9	NA	few	TRBJ1-2	CASSFTAYGYTF	TGTGCCAGCAGCTTTACAGCCTATGGCTACACCTTC
TRBV4-2	TRBD2	NA	TRBJ2-5	CASSTSGEQETQYF	TGTGCCAGCAGCACTAGCGGGGAACAAGAGACCCAGTACTTC
TRBV4-1	NA	NA	TRBJ2-6	CASSPPSLTASSGANVLTF	TGCGCCAGCAGCCCCCCGTCTTTGACAGCAAGCTCTGGGGCCAACGTCCTGACTTTC
TRBV6-5	NA	NA	TRBJ2-7	CASAPSGGYSGEQYF	TGTGCCAGCGCACCGTCTGGGGGCTATTCGGGGGAGCAGTACTTC
TRBV4-1	NA	NA	TRBJ2-7	CASSQVRDYEQYF	TGCGCCAGCAGCCAAGTGAGAGATTACGAGCAGTACTTC
TRBV12-3/TRBV12-4	NA	NA	TRBJ1-5	CASSQDSNQPQHF	TGTGCCAGCAGTCAGGACAGTAATCAGCCCCAGCATTTT
TRBV7-2	NA	NA	TRBJ1-1	CASSLAGGPEAFF	TGTGCCAGCAGCCTAGCAGGAGGCCCTGAAGCTTTCTTT
TRBV5-6	NA	NA	TRBJ2-3	CASSLRAPDTQYF	TGTGCCAGCAGCTTGCGAGCGCCAGATACGCAGTATTTT
TRBV18	TRBD1	NA	TRBJ1-6	CASSRDSYNSPLHF	TGTGCCAGCTCAAGGGACAGTTATAATTCACCCCTCCACTTT
TRBV7-2	TRBD2	NA	TRBJ2-7	CASSLAASALAGFTSGIYEQYF	TGTGCCAGCAGCTTAGCGGCCTCGGCGCTAGCAGGTTTTACTAGCGGGATTTACGAGCAGTACTTC
TRBV25-1	TRBD1	few	TRBJ1-1	CATETLTAGGKAFF	TGTGCCACTGAAACTCTGACTGCAGGGGGCAAAGCTTTCTTT
TRBV7-9	TRBD1	NA	TRBJ1-4	CASSLVQGLATNEKLFF	TGTGCCAGCAGCTTAGTACAGGGGCTTGCAACTAATGAAAAACTGTTTTTT
TRBV6-5	TRBD2	NA	TRBJ2-7	CASSYGSGGSYEQYF	TGTGCCAGCAGTTACGGTAGCGGGGGTTCCTACGAGCAGTACTTC
TRBV10-2	TRBD1	NA	TRBJ2-5	CATTDRGGETQYF	TGCGCCACCACAGACAGGGGGGGTGAGACCCAGTACTTC
TRBV5-6	NA	NA	TRBJ2-7	CASSPGTLYEQYF	TGTGCCAGCAGCCCGGGGACACTCTACGAGCAGTACTTC
TRBV20-1	TRBD2	NA	TRBJ2-3	CSASDQRLAGGPFADTQYF	TGCAGTGCTAGTGACCAGAGACTAGCGGGGGGGCCGTTCGCAGATACGCAGTATTTT
TRBV18	NA	NA	TRBJ2-7	CASSPLGDEQYF	TGTGCCAGCTCACCCCTAGGGGACGAGCAGTACTTC
TRBV19	TRBD1	NA	TRBJ1-5	CASSIGTGSNQPQHF	TGTGCCAGTAGTATTGGGACAGGGAGTAATCAGCCCCAGCATTTT
TRBV5-5	NA	few	TRBJ1-1	CASSHRQKNTEAFF	TGTGCCAGCAGCCATAGACAGAAGAACACTGAAGCTTTCTTT
TRBV9	TRBD2	NA	TRBJ2-5	CASSVGLAGVETQYF	TGTGCCAGCAGCGTGGGACTAGCGGGAGTGGAGACCCAGTACTTC
TRBV5-5	TRBD2	NA	TRBJ2-7	CASSLSASGPSYEQYF	TGTGCCAGCAGCTTGTCGGCTAGCGGGCCCTCCTACGAGCAGTACTTC
TRBV7-2	NA	NA	TRBJ1-4	CASSPIRGGEEKLFF	TGTGCCAGCAGCCCTATTCGCGGGGGAGAGGAAAAACTGTTTTTT
TRBV19	TRBD1	NA	TRBJ1-2	CASSINTYPGTEYGYTF	TGTGCCAGTAGTATCAACACCTACCCCGGGACAGAGTATGGCTACACCTTC
TRBV2	TRBD1	NA	TRBJ1-2	CASSPGQIYGYTF	TGTGCCAGCAGCCCGGGACAGATCTATGGCTACACCTTC
TRBV2	TRBD1	few	TRBJ1-5	CASSADRNSNQPQHF	TGTGCCAGCAGCGCGGACAGGAATAGCAATCAGCCCCAGCATTTT
TRBV7-2	TRBD2	NA	TRBJ2-2	CASSFQTSGSINTGELFF	TGTGCCAGCAGCTTCCAGACTAGCGGGAGCATTAACACCGGGGAGCTGTTTTTT
TRBV19	NA	NA	TRBJ2-2	CASSREKGTGELFF	TGTGCCAGTAGTCGGGAGAAGGGCACCGGGGAGCTGTTTTTT
TRBV11-1	TRBD1	NA	TRBJ1-2	CASSDSGTGVYGYTF	TGTGCCAGCAGCGACTCCGGGACAGGGGTCTATGGCTACACCTTC
TRBV6-1	TRBD2	NA	TRBJ2-7	CASSEAVSGGGYEQYF	TGTGCCAGCAGTGAAGCGGTCAGCGGGGGGGGTTACGAGCAGTACTTC
TRBV5-4	NA	NA	TRBJ2-2	CASSDRQGSTGELFF	TGTGCCAGCAGCGACCGTCAGGGATCTACCGGGGAGCTGTTTTTT
TRBV6-2/TRBV6-3	TRBD2	NA	TRBJ2-7	CASSYSSGDYEQYF	TGTGCCAGCAGTTATTCTAGCGGGGACTACGAGCAGTACTTC
TRBV7-9	TRBD2	NA	TRBJ2-5	CASSLGGSQGQETQYF	TGTGCCAGCAGCTTAGGCGGGAGCCAGGGACAAGAGACCCAGTACTTC
TRBV19	NA	NA	TRBJ2-5	CASSIMVGFETQYF	TGTGCCAGTAGTATCATGGTGGGCTTTGAGACCCAGTACTTC
TRBV4-3	TRBD1	NA	TRBJ1-2	CASSQRQGGGYTF	TGCGCCAGCAGCCAGCGACAGGGAGGTGGCTACACCTTC
TRBV18	TRBD1	NA	TRBJ1-5	CASSATGGDQPQHF	TGTGCCAGCTCAGCGACAGGGGGGGATCAGCCCCAGCATTTT
TRBV11-2	NA	NA	TRBJ2-7	CASSSSYEQYF	TGTGCCAGCAGCTCCAGCTACGAGCAGTACTTC
TRBV30	NA	NA	TRBJ1-1	CAWSVLNRWTEAFF	TGTGCCTGGAGTGTACTGAACAGATGGACTGAAGCTTTCTTT
TRBV19	TRBD1	NA	TRBJ1-3	CASRDRGLFGNTIYF	TGTGCCAGTCGGGACAGGGGATTGTTCGGAAACACCATATATTTT
TRBV5-1	TRBD1	NA	TRBJ1-2	CASSLNPGQGPSGYTF	TGCGCCAGCAGCTTAAATCCGGGACAGGGGCCCTCTGGCTACACCTTC
TRBV5-5	TRBD1	NA	TRBJ1-1	CASSFYVDTGGRGTEAFF	TGTGCCAGCAGCTTTTACGTTGATACAGGGGGCCGGGGCACTGAAGCTTTCTTT
TRBV30	TRBD1	NA	TRBJ1-1	CAWSTGGITEAFF	TGTGCCTGGAGTACAGGGGGGATCACTGAAGCTTTCTTT
TRBV6-2/TRBV6-3	TRBD2	few	TRBJ2-1	CASSSRTSGSSSYNEQFF	TGTGCCAGCAGTTCTAGGACTAGCGGCTCTAGCTCCTACAATGAGCAGTTCTTC
TRBV6-2/TRBV6-3	TRBD1	NA	TRBJ1-5	CASSGTGGPTPQHF	TGTGCCAGCAGTGGAACAGGGGGGCCCACCCCCCAGCATTTT
TRBV28	NA	NA	TRBJ1-4	CASSLTGGEKLFF	TGTGCCAGCAGTTTAACCGGAGGTGAAAAACTGTTTTTT
TRBV29-1	NA	NA	TRBJ2-7	CSVGDSYEQYF	TGCAGCGTTGGAGACAGTTACGAGCAGTACTTC
TRBV7-9	NA	NA	TRBJ1-4	CASSIQSRRGYNEKLFF	TGTGCCAGCAGTATTCAATCCCGGCGGGGCTATAATGAAAAACTGTTTTTT
TRBV7-9	NA	NA	TRBJ2-1	CASSWRDSISYNEQFF	TGTGCCAGCAGCTGGAGGGACTCTATCTCCTACAATGAGCAGTTCTTC
TRBV18	NA	NA	TRBJ1-3	CASSPANRDSGNTIYF	TGTGCCAGCTCACCTGCAAACCGGGACTCTGGAAACACCATATATTTT